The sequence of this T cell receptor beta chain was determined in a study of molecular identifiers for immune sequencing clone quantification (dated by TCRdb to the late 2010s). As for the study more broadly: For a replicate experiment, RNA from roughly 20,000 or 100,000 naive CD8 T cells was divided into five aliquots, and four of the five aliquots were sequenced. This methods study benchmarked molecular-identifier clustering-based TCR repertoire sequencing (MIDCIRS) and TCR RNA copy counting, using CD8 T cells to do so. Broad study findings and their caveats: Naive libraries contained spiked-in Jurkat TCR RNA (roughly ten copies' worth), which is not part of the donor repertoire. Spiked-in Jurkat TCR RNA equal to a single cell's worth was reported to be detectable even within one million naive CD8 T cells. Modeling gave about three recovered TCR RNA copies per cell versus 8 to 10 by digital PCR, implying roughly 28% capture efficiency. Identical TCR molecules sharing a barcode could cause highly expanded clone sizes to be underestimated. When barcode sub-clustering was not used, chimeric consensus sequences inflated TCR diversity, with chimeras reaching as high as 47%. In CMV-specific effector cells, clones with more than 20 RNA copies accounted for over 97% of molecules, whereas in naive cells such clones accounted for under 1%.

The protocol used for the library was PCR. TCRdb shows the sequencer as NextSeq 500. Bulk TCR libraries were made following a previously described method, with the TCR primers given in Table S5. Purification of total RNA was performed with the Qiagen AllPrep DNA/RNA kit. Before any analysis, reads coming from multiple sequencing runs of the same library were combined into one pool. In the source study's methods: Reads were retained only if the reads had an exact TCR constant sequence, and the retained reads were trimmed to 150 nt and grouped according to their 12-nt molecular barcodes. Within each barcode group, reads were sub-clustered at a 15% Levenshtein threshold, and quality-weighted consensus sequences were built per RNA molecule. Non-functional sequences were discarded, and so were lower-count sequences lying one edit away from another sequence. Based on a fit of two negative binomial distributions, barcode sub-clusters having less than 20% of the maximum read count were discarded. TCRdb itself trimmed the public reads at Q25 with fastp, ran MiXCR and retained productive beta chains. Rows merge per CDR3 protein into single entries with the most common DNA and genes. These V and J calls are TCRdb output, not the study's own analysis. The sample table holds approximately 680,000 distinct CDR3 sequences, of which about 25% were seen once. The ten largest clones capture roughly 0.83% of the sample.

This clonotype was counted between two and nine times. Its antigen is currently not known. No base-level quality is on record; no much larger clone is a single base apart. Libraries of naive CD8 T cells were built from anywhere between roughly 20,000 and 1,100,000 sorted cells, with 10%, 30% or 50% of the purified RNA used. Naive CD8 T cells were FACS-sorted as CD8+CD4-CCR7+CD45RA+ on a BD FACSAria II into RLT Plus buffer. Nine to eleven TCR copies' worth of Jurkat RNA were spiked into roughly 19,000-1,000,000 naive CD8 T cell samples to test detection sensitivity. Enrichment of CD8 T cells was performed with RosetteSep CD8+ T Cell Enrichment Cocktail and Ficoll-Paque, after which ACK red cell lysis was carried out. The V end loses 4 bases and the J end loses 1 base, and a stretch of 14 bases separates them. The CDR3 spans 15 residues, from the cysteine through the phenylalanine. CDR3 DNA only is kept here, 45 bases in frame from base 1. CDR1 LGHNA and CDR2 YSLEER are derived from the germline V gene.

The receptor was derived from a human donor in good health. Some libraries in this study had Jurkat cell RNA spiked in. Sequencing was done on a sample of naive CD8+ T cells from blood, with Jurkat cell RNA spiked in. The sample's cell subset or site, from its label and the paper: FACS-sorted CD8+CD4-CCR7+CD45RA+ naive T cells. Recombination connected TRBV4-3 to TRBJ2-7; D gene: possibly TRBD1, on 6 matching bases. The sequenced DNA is TGCGCCAGCAGCCTTGGCGTACAGGGATCCTACGAGCAGTACTTC. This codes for CASSLGVQGSYEQYF.